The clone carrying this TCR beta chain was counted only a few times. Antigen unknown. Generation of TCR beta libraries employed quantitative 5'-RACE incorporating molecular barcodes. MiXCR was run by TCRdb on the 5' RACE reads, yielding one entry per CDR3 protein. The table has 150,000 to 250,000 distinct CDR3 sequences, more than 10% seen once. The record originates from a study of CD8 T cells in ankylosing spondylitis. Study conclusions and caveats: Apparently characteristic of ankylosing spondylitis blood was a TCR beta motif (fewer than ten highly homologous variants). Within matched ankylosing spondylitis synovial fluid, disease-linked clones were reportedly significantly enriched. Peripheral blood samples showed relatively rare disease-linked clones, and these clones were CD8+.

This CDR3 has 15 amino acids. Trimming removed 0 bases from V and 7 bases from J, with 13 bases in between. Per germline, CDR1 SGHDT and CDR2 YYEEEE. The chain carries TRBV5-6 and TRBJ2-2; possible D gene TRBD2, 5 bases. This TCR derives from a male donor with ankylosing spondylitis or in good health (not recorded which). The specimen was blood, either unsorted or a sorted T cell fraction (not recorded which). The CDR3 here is CASSLAAEAHGELFF. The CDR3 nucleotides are TGTGCCAGCAGCTTGGCCGCGGAGGCCCACGGGGAGCTGTTTTTT.